The 17 T cell receptor beta chains presented below share a single source sample, sequenced in a study of T-cell reconstitution after alpha-beta-depleted transplantation in children. The TCRbeta library was prepared with unique molecular identifiers. TCRdb re-called the PCR reads through MiXCR, storing one row per CDR3 protein. The data contain just over 950,000 distinct CDR3 sequences, about 29% of them singletons. The material sequenced was PBMCs, mostly from graft donor cells, taken 360 days after TCRalphabeta/CD19-depleted stem cell transplant. The source is a boy younger than two who had a stem cell transplant for SCID, so the T cells may come from the graft donor.

The J gene is TRBJ2-6, the V gene TRBV20-1; D is perhaps TRBD2 (5 bases). CDR1 and CDR2 (germline): DFQATT, SNEGSKA (reference sequence). Trimming shortened V by 6 bases and J by 0 bases, and 21 bases separated the two germline ends. The CDR3 contains 18 residues. The CDR3 nucleotides are TGCAGTGCCCGGAGGCCCCCCGGAGATGGCTCTGGGGCCAACGTCCTGACTTTC. Its translation: CSARRPPGDGSGANVLTF.

The chain employs TRBV5-1 and TRBJ2-5; D is undetermined. V dropped 1 base and J dropped 6 bases, with 13 bases sitting between them. The CDR3 covers 14 residues. Germline assignment: CDR1 SGHRS and CDR2 YFSETQ. The CDR3 DNA is TGCGCCAGCAGCTTGAGGGCGGTGTCGCAGACCCAGTACTTC. Its translation: CASSLRAVSQTQYF.

This clonotype was seen more than once but under ten times. The chain combines TRBV20-1 with TRBJ2-3; weak D call: TRBD2 (7 bases). The CDR3 loop spans 16 amino acids. Looked up from germline, CDR1 is DFQATT and CDR2 is SNEGSKA (reference sequence). The V gene lost 3 bases and the J gene lost 3 bases, with 19 bases spanning the gap. CDR3 residues: CSAREARGHVTDTQYF. The DNA of the CDR3 is TGCAGTGCTAGGGAAGCGCGGGGGCACGTAACAGATACGCAGTATTTT.

The CDR3 loop reads CASRTSGTKQDNEQFF. CDR3 bases: TGTGCCAGCAGGACCTCCGGGACAAAACAAGACAATGAGCAGTTCTTC. The rearrangement joins TRBV7-9 to TRBJ2-1; D is perhaps TRBD1 (6 bases). Trimming took 6 bases from V and 5 from J, leaving 20 bases between them. The CDR3 length is 16 residues. CDR1 and CDR2 from the germline V gene are SEHNR and FQNEAQ (reference sequence).

V and J are TRBV25-1 and TRBJ2-3, with D tentatively TRBD1 or TRBD2 (5 bases each). Germline lookup yields CDR1 MGHDK and CDR2 SYGVNS. The V gene lost 4 bases and the J gene lost 1 base, with 9 bases spanning the gap. This CDR3 region has 14 residues. The CDR3 loop reads CASSGGTGTDTQYF. The CDR3 region has the DNA TGTGCCAGCAGTGGAGGGACGGGCACAGATACGCAGTATTTT. Complete variable domain (other parts from reference TRBV25-1 and TRBJ2-3): EADIYQTPRYLVIGTGKKITLECSQTMGHDKMYWYQQDPGMELHLIHYSYGVNSTEKGDLSSESTVSRIRTEHFPLTLESARPSHTSQYLCASSGGTGTDTQYFGPGTRLTVL.

Written as DNA, the CDR3 is TGTGCCAGCAGGGGGGACACCGATGGCTACACCTTC. It translates to CASRGDTDGYTF. V and J are TRBV25-1 and TRBJ1-2; D may be TRBD1 (6 bases). The CDR3 consists of 12 residues. Per the germline V gene, CDR1 is MGHDK and CDR2 is SYGVNS. Trimming pared 6 bases from V and 6 bases from J, leaving 11 bases between.

V and J are TRBV15 and TRBJ1-5; D is unresolved. CDR1 is LNHNV and CDR2 is YYDKDF in the germline V gene (reference sequence). CDR3 length equals 14 residues. V was clipped by 5 bases and J by 2 bases, with 10 bases between them. Written as DNA, the CDR3 is TGTGCCACCAGCGTCGGAATCGGCAATCAGCCCCAGCATTTT. It specifies CATSVGIGNQPQHF.

This chain connects TRBV12-3 or TRBV12-4 to TRBJ2-4; 10 bases are shared with TRBD1. Trimming removed 4 bases from V and 0 bases from J; junction bases left unmatched: 6. The CDR3 length is 17 residues. Here the CDR3 DNA reads TGTGCCAGCAGTTCCGGACAGGGGGTTATAGCCAAAAACATTCAGTACTTC. As protein: CASSSGQGVIAKNIQYF.

J is TRBJ2-3 and V is TRBV5-1, with TRBD1 identical over 9 bases. Germline V lookup: CDR1 SGHRS, CDR2 YFSETQ. The CDR3 is made up of 16 amino acids. Unmatched junction bases numbered 8, after V lost 0 bases and J lost 6 bases. The CDR3 region has the DNA TGCGCCAGCAGCTTGGGGCCGGACAGGGGACTTGATACGCAGTATTTT. It codes for CASSLGPDRGLDTQYF. The full variable domain, with the rest looked up from reference TRBV5-1 and TRBJ2-3, is KAGVTQTPRYLIKTRGQQVTLSCSPISGHRSVSWYQQTPGQGLQFLFEYFSETQRNKGNFPGRFSGRQFSNSRSEMNVSTLELGDSALYLCASSLGPDRGLDTQYFGPGTRLTVL.

This clonotype was seen just once. The genes are TRBV4-2 and TRBJ2-4; D remains ambiguous. The germline CDR1 and CDR2 sequences are LGHNA and YNFKEQ. The ends were cut back, 1 base at V and 4 bases at J, with 11 bases in the middle. This CDR3 is 15 amino acids long. CDR3 amino acids: CASSQAGSDKNIQYF. The CDR3 DNA reads as TGTGCCAGCAGCCAAGCTGGGTCAGATAAAAACATTCAGTACTTC.

The sample holds a few counts of this clonotype. The J gene is TRBJ2-3, the V gene TRBV20-1; a weak D match, TRBD1 (5 bases). Trimming pared 0 bases from V and 1 base from J, leaving 17 bases between. Germline CDR1 is DFQATT and CDR2 is SNEGSKA (reference sequence). This CDR3 contains 17 residues. The CDR3 loop reads CSARDWVTRAGTDTQYF. The CDR3 DNA sequence: TGCAGTGCTAGAGATTGGGTCACCAGGGCGGGCACAGATACGCAGTATTTT.

This clonotype was recorded a few times. The rearrangement joins TRBV29-1 to TRBJ2-5; D call uncertain. Trimming stripped 4 bases from V and 1 base from J, with 4 bases between. The CDR3 contains 11 residues. Germline CDR1 is SQVTM and CDR2 is ANQGSEA. The CDR3 coding sequence is TGCAGCGTTGTAATCCAAGAGACCCAGTACTTC. This translates into CSVVIQETQYF.

This clonotype occurred many times. The chain couples TRBV12-3 or TRBV12-4 to TRBJ2-6; perhaps TRBD1 as D (5 bases). V was shortened by 5 bases and J by 2 bases, with 7 bases between the two germline ends. The length of the CDR3 is 14 residues. CDR3 in amino acids: CASSRGAGANVLTF. Here the CDR3 DNA reads TGTGCCAGCAGTAGGGGTGCTGGGGCCAACGTCCTGACTTTC.

The V and J genes are TRBV6-1 and TRBJ1-5; D is unclear. The ends were cut back, 4 bases at V and 5 bases at J, with 6 bases in the middle. From germline, CDR1 is MNHNS and CDR2 SASEGT. The CDR3 sequence is 12 residues long. In DNA, the CDR3 is TGTGCCAGCAGTGTAGAGGATCAGCCCCAGCATTTT. Its translation: CASSVEDQPQHF.

The chain employs TRBV5-1 and TRBJ1-4; 8 bases map to TRBD1. J lost 8 bases, V lost 3 bases, and 9 bases had no gene match. The CDR3 runs 15 residues. Germline V gives CDR1 SGHRS, CDR2 YFSETQ. DNA of the CDR3: TGCGCCAGCAGCTGGACAGGGACCCCAGGGGAAAAACTGTTTTTT. This translates into CASSWTGTPGEKLFF.

The rearrangement joins TRBV24-1 to TRBJ2-3; D is uncertain. This CDR3 is built from 11 residues. Germline CDR1 KGHDR, CDR2 SFDVKD. V lost 4 bases and J 3 bases, leaving 1 base between the germline ends. CDR3 sequence reads: CATSETDTQYF. CDR3 in DNA: TGTGCCACCAGTGAGACAGATACGCAGTATTTT.

This clonotype was counted a few times. The chain couples TRBV12-3 or TRBV12-4 to TRBJ2-1; TRBD2 agrees at 12 bases. The CDR3 covers 17 residues. Trimming at V came to 6 bases and at J to 4 bases, leaving 10 bases not matched to a gene. The CDR3 loop reads CASRTKTSGGLYNEQFF. As DNA, the CDR3 is TGTGCCAGCAGGACAAAGACTAGCGGGGGCCTATACAATGAGCAGTTCTTC.